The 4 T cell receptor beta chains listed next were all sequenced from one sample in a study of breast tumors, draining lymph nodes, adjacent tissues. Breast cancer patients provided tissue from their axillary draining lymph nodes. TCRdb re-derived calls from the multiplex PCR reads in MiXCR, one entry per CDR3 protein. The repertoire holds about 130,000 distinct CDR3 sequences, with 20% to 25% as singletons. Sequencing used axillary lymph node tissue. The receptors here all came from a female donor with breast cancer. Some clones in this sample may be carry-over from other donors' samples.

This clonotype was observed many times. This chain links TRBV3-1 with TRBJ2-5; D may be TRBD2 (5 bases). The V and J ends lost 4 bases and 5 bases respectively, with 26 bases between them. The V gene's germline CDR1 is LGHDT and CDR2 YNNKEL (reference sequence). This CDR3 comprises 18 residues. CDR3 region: CASSPRPGQARRGETQYF. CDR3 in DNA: TGTGCCAGCAGCCCTCGGCCCGGGCAGGCCAGGAGAGGGGAGACCCAGTACTTC.

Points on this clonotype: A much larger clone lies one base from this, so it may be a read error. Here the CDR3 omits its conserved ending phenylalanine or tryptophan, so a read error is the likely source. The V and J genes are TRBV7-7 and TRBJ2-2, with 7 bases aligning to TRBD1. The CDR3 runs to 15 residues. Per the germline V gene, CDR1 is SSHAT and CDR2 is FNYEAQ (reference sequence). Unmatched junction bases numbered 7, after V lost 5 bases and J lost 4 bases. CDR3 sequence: CASSAKGGGTGELFS. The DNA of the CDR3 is TGTGCCAGCAGCGCTAAAGGGGGCGGCACCGGGGAGCTGTTTTCT.

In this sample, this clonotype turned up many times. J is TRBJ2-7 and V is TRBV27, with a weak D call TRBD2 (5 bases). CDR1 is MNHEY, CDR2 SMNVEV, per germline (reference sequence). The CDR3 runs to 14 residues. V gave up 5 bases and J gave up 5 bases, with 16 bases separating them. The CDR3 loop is CASSVSGSRNEQYF. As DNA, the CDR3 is TGTGCCAGCAGTGTAAGTGGGAGTAGAAACGAGCAGTACTTC.

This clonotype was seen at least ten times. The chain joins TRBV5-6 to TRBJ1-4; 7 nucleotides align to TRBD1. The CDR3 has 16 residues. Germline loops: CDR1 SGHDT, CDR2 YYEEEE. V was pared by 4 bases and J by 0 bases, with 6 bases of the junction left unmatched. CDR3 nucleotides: TGTGCCAGCAGCGAACAGGGGTTAGCAACTAATGAAAAACTGTTTTTT. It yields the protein CASSEQGLATNEKLFF.